What follows is one T cell receptor (beta chain) and its context. Its specificity is unknown. The trim removed 7 bases at V and 2 bases at J, leaving 6 bases unmatched. The CDR3 is 14 residues long. Per germline, CDR1 SNHLY and CDR2 FYNNEI. These data originate in a study of blood T cells in healthy people across ages. The study's findings and limits: A roughly linear fall in TCR beta diversity per million T cells was seen with increasing age.

For the second PCR, which ran for about 6 to 12 cycles, a sample-barcoded 5' primer and a J-beta primer mix were used. One entry per CDR3 protein, called by TCRdb with MiXCR from the 5' RACE reads. Of 2 million or so distinct CDR3 sequences in the sample, less than 50% are singletons; the top ten hold 2.1%. V is TRBV2 and J is TRBJ1-1; 8 bases line up with TRBD1. The receptor was derived from a woman aged 35 to 49 in good health. Material for sequencing was blood. CDR3 coding DNA: TGTGCCAGCACCGCGGACAGGGTAAACACTGAAGCTTTCTTT. Translating it yields CASTADRVNTEAFF.